A selection of T cell receptor beta chains follows, all from one sample in a study of regulatory T cells in long-lasting Graves disease. TCRdb re-called the multiplex PCR reads with MiXCR, one entry per CDR3 protein. The data show around 500,000 distinct CDR3 sequences, with less than 25% seen just once and 7.8% held by the top ten. The material sequenced was peripheral blood mononuclear cells (PBMCs), taken when the disease was refractory, from a patient treated with antithyroid drugs. Receptor source: a female donor with Graves disease. Both conserved end residues are part of each CDR3. A D gene is named only where the DNA matches it firmly. Part of the rows lack a size; the others show once, few, many or a class for expanded clones.

D	size	V	J	DNA	CDR3
.	many	TRBV30	TRBJ2-5	TGTGCCTGGAGTGCCGCCGAGTCCCAGTACTTC	CAWSAAESQYF
.	many	TRBV20-1	TRBJ2-7	TGCAGTGCTATCGGTAGGGTTGGCGCCTTCTCCTACGAGCAGTACTTC	CSAIGRVGAFSYEQYF
TRBD2	once	TRBV5-1	TRBJ2-5	TGCGCCAGCAGCCCCCTGGGAGGGACGGCCCAAGAGACCCAGTACTTC	CASSPLGGTAQETQYF
.	many	TRBV27	TRBJ1-5	TGTGCCAGCAGTCCCTGGCGGGGGCGAGGCAATCAGCCCCAGCATTTT	CASSPWRGRGNQPQHF
.	many	TRBV2	TRBJ1-3	TGTGCCAGCAGTGAAGACTGGTTGGGTTCTGGAAACACCATATATTTT	CASSEDWLGSGNTIYF
TRBD1	.	TRBV7-2	TRBJ1-1	TGTGCCAGCAGCTTTTTCCCCGGGACAGGGTTTTCGGTGGACACTGAAGCTTTCTTT	CASSFFPGTGFSVDTEAFF
.	.	TRBV29-1	TRBJ1-1	TGCAGCGCTCGCTTGATGAACACTGAAGCTTTCTTT	CSARLMNTEAFF
TRBD1	few	TRBV20-1	TRBJ2-5	TGCAGTGCCGGACAGGGCGTAAAAGAGACCCAGTACTTC	CSAGQGVKETQYF
TRBD2	.	TRBV20-1	TRBJ2-7	TGCAGTTCCCGACCGGGACTAGCCTCCTACGAGCAGTACTTC	CSSRPGLASYEQYF
.	.	TRBV6-2/TRBV6-3	TRBJ2-1	TGTGCCAGCAGTGAAGTCGGCGGGAAGTCGAATGAGCAGTTCTTC	CASSEVGGKSNEQFF
.	few	TRBV20-1	TRBJ1-2	TGCAGTGCTAGAGATAGAGCCGCCGAGGGCTACACCTTC	CSARDRAAEGYTF
.	many	TRBV6-2/TRBV6-3	TRBJ2-7	TGTGCCAGCAGTTACTCGAGAAGGGACACCTTCTACGAGCAGTACTTC	CASSYSRRDTFYEQYF
.	few	TRBV3-1	TRBJ2-7	TGTGCCAGCAGCCCGCTGGGCTTCTCCTACGAGCAGTACTTC	CASSPLGFSYEQYF
.	many	TRBV28	TRBJ2-7	TGTGCCAGCAGCCAACGTCGGCCCGGAGGGCCAATCGAGCAGTACTTC	CASSQRRPGGPIEQYF
.	few	TRBV20-1	TRBJ2-4	TGCAGTGCTAGAGCTATGGACAGAAACATTCAGTACTTC	CSARAMDRNIQYF
.	.	TRBV6-1	TRBJ1-2	TGTGCCAGCAGTCTGGACGTAAAGGCTTGGGGCTACACCTTC	CASSLDVKAWGYTF
TRBD2	.	TRBV7-9	TRBJ2-2	TGTGCCAGCCGAAAACTTCGGCAGGGAGGGACCGGGGAGCTGTTTTTT	CASRKLRQGGTGELFF
TRBD1	many	TRBV27	TRBJ2-6	TGTGCCAGCAGTACCTACAACAGGGGAGCGGCTGGGGCCAACGTCCTGACTTTC	CASSTYNRGAAGANVLTF
.	many	TRBV20-1	TRBJ1-2	TGCAGTGCCAGGCGGACAGACAGTTATGGCTACACCTTC	CSARRTDSYGYTF
TRBD2	many	TRBV12-3/TRBV12-4	TRBJ2-7	TGTGCCAGCAGTACCACTAGCGGGAGGGCCGACGAGCAGTACTTC	CASSTTSGRADEQYF
.	many	TRBV7-2	TRBJ1-5	TGTGCCAGCAGCTTATCGACGGGGCGTCATGGCAATCAGCCCCAGCATTTT	CASSLSTGRHGNQPQHF
.	many	TRBV29-1	TRBJ2-7	TGCCGCCAGCACGGACAACTCTACGAGCAGTACTTC	CRQHGQLYEQYF
.	.	TRBV4-1	TRBJ1-2	TGCGCCAGCAGCCAAGAATGGGTGCCGGGTATTAATGGCTACACCTTC	CASSQEWVPGINGYTF
TRBD1	.	TRBV30	TRBJ1-1	TGTGCCTGGAGTCAGGGGGCCGTAGCTTTCTTT	CAWSQGAVAFF
.	.	TRBV19	TRBJ2-1	TGTGCCAGTAGTCTTACAGGGAGCAATGAGCAGTTCTTC	CASSLTGSNEQFF
.	many	TRBV6-1	TRBJ1-2	TGTGCCAGCAGTCCTACGTCAGGGGTTAACTATGGCTACACCTTC	CASSPTSGVNYGYTF
TRBD2	.	TRBV7-9	TRBJ2-5	TGTGCCAGCAGCCTCCAACTAGCGGGCCGGGAGACCCAGTACTTC	CASSLQLAGRETQYF
.	.	TRBV6-5	TRBJ2-7	TGTGCCAGCAGTTATAAGACGAGGGCGGCCTACGAGCAGTACTTC	CASSYKTRAAYEQYF
TRBD2	.	TRBV11-2	TRBJ2-7	TGTGCCAGCAGCTTACCTAGCGGGTCCTACGAGCAGTACTTC	CASSLPSGSYEQYF
TRBD2	many	TRBV7-2	TRBJ2-7	TGTGCCAGCAGCTTATTAACTAGCGGGAGTACCGACGAGCAGTACTTC	CASSLLTSGSTDEQYF
.	many	TRBV20-1	TRBJ1-1	TGCAGTGCTCTTCCCCCCGGGGCATACACTGAAGCTTTCTTT	CSALPPGAYTEAFF
.	many	TRBV7-9	TRBJ1-2	TGTGCCAGCAGCCTCACGACGGGAAGTAATGGCTACACCTTC	CASSLTTGSNGYTF
.	few	TRBV30	TRBJ2-2	TGTGCCTGGAGTTGGCCGAACACCGGGGAGCTGTTTTTT	CAWSWPNTGELFF
.	many	TRBV28	TRBJ1-1	TGTGCCAGCAGTTCGCAGGGTACCGGCACTGAAGCTTTCTTT	CASSSQGTGTEAFF
.	.	TRBV5-1	TRBJ2-2	TGCGCCAGCAGCCCGTCAGGGGTGATCACCGGGGAGCTGTTTTTT	CASSPSGVITGELFF
.	many	TRBV28	TRBJ2-7	TGTGCCAGCAGTACCCGCGAGCAGTACTTC	CASSTREQYF
.	many	TRBV6-5	TRBJ1-2	TGTGCCAGCAGTTCTCTCGCTAACTATGGCTACACCTTC	CASSSLANYGYTF
.	.	TRBV20-1	TRBJ1-5	TGCAGTGCTAGACTGGGAAATCAGCCCCAGCATTTT	CSARLGNQPQHF
.	few	TRBV20-1	TRBJ2-7	TGCAGTGCTACCGGGAAACCCTACGAGCAGTACTTC	CSATGKPYEQYF
TRBD2	.	TRBV12-3/TRBV12-4	TRBJ2-7	TGTGCCAGCAGTTCCGGGACTAGGTCTGAGCAGTACTTC	CASSSGTRSEQYF
.	few	TRBV4-1	TRBJ2-7	TGCGCCAGCAGCCAAGAGAAGGCTAGCTCCTACACCTACGAGCAGTACTTC	CASSQEKASSYTYEQYF
.	few	TRBV12-3/TRBV12-4	TRBJ2-2	TGTGCCACCACCCCCCTCCCCGTTCGGCGGGCGAACACCGAGGAGCTGTTTTTT	CATTPLPVRRANTEELFF
.	.	TRBV4-1	TRBJ1-5	TGCGCCAGCAGCCAAGATAAAGGGAGCAATCAGCCCCAGCATTTT	CASSQDKGSNQPQHF
TRBD2	.	TRBV20-1	TRBJ2-7	TGCAGTGCTAGAGATTACACTAGCGGCAACCCCTACGAGCAGTACTTC	CSARDYTSGNPYEQYF
.	many	TRBV20-1	TRBJ1-2	TGCAGTGCGCGCCCGGGGCCTTCCTATGGCTACACCTTC	CSARPGPSYGYTF
.	few	TRBV19	TRBJ1-1	TGTGCCAGTAATTACAGGGCGATGAACACTGAAGCTTTCTTT	CASNYRAMNTEAFF
.	.	TRBV14	TRBJ1-6	TGTGCCAGCAGCCAAGTCAGGTCCTATAATTCACCCCTCCACTTT	CASSQVRSYNSPLHF
.	.	TRBV6-5	TRBJ1-1	TGTGCCAGCAGTTACGGGGGCCCAACCACTGAAGCTTTCTTT	CASSYGGPTTEAFF
.	few	TRBV27	TRBJ1-6	TGTGCCAGCAGTTCCCCCTCGAGGAGACTGGAGAATTCACCCCTCCACTTT	CASSSPSRRLENSPLHF
TRBD2	.	TRBV6-1	TRBJ2-3	TGTGCCAGCAGCCTACTTAGCGGGAGAAGAGATACGCAGTATTTT	CASSLLSGRRDTQYF
TRBD2	many	TRBV2	TRBJ2-7	TGTGCCACCACTAGCGGAGTGTCCTACGAGCAGTACTTC	CATTSGVSYEQYF
.	.	TRBV29-1	TRBJ1-1	TGCAGCGTTGACAGTCGTTACACTGAAGCTTTCTTT	CSVDSRYTEAFF
TRBD1	many	TRBV28	TRBJ1-2	TGTGCCACCAGACAGGGAGGGGACTATGGCTACACCTTC	CATRQGGDYGYTF